Listed here are 7 T cell receptor beta chains from one sample, sequenced in a study of blood T cell repertoires in COVID-19. Profiling relied on immunoSEQ multiplex PCR, and the TCRdb table lists in-frame clones only, not all of them. Among some 60,000 clones, about 90% were seen once, and the ten largest hold 2% to 2.5%. Sequencing input: peripheral blood. These receptors were collected from a man aged 60 to 75 with acute or convalescent COVID-19.

This clone was detected only once. J is TRBJ2-1 and V is TRBV7-6, with 7 bases aligning to TRBD2. Germline V gives CDR1 SGHVS, CDR2 FNYEAQ. V shed 2 bases and J 2 bases; nucleotides not matched to a gene: 6. This CDR3 has 16 residues. The CDR3 DNA is TGTGCCAGCAGCTTACGGTCCGGGAGGCCCTACAATGAGCAGTTCTTC. It yields the protein CASSLRSGRPYNEQFF.

The genes are TRBV7-3 and TRBJ2-7, with 7 bases lining up with TRBD2. Germline CDR1 SGHTA, CDR2 FQGTGA. Unmatched junction bases numbered 6, after V lost 6 bases and J lost 1 base. The CDR3 consists of 14 residues. The CDR3 DNA follows: TGTGCCAGCAGTTTCACTAGCGCGTCCTACGAGCAGTACTTC. It yields the protein CASSFTSASYEQYF. Variable domain in full (rest from reference TRBV7-3 and TRBJ2-7): GAGVSQTPSNKVTEKGKYVELRCDPISGHTALYWYRQSLGQGPEFLIYFQGTGAADDSGLPNDRFFAVRPEGSVSTLKIQRTERGDSAVYLCASSFTSASYEQYFGPGTRLTVT.

The chain combines TRBV19 with TRBJ1-4, with 7 positions matching TRBD1. From germline, CDR1 is LNHDA and CDR2 SQIVND (reference sequence). Trimming at V came to 7 bases and at J to 0 bases, leaving 8 bases not matched to a gene. The CDR3 runs to 16 residues. The DNA of the CDR3 is TGTGCCAGTAAAATCGGGACAGCTGCAACTAATGAAAAACTGTTTTTT. Protein product: CASKIGTAATNEKLFF. Full variable domain (remainder filled in from reference TRBV19 and TRBJ1-4): DGGITQSPKYLFRKEGQNVTLSCEQNLNHDAMYWYRQDPGQGLRLIYYSQIVNDFQKGDIAEGYSVSREKKESFPLTVTSAQKNPTAFYLCASKIGTAATNEKLFFGSGTQLSVL.

J is TRBJ1-5 and V is TRBV29-1; unclear D gene. Trimming took off 3 bases at V and 6 bases at J, with 12 bases between the two ends. Germline V lookup: CDR1 SQVTM, CDR2 ANQGSEA. The CDR3 has 13 amino acids. Here the CDR3 reads CSVEWQLGQPQHF. For the CDR3, the DNA is TGCAGCGTTGAGTGGCAGCTAGGTCAGCCCCAGCATTTT.

V and J are TRBV4-1 and TRBJ2-1, with 9 bases fitting TRBD1. The CDR3 totals 16 residues. Trimming at V came to 0 bases and at J to 8 bases, leaving 8 bases not matched to a gene. The germline CDR1 and CDR2 sequences are MGHRA and YSYEKL. CDR3 protein: CASSQDLDRGIDEQFF. The DNA of the CDR3 is TGCGCCAGCAGCCAAGATCTCGACAGGGGGATTGATGAGCAGTTCTTC.

The chain carries TRBV9 and TRBJ1-4; 7 bases match TRBD1. The CDR3 loop spans 17 amino acids. Germline CDR1 reads SGDLS; CDR2 reads YYNGEE. J lost 5 bases, V lost 0 bases, and 10 bases had no gene match. The CDR3: CASSVGASGQQNEKLFF. The CDR3 coding sequence is TGTGCCAGCAGCGTAGGTGCCTCGGGACAGCAGAATGAAAAACTGTTTTTT.

The V call is TRBV7-9, the J call TRBJ1-1; no definite D call. From germline, CDR1 is SEHNR and CDR2 FQNEAQ (reference sequence). Between the trimmed V and J ends, which lost 5 bases and 6 bases, there was a span of 16 bases. The CDR3 runs 14 residues. The CDR3 loop reads CASSPGPRSAEAFF. Written as DNA, the CDR3 is TGTGCCAGCAGCCCCGGCCCGAGGTCGGCTGAAGCTTTCTTT.